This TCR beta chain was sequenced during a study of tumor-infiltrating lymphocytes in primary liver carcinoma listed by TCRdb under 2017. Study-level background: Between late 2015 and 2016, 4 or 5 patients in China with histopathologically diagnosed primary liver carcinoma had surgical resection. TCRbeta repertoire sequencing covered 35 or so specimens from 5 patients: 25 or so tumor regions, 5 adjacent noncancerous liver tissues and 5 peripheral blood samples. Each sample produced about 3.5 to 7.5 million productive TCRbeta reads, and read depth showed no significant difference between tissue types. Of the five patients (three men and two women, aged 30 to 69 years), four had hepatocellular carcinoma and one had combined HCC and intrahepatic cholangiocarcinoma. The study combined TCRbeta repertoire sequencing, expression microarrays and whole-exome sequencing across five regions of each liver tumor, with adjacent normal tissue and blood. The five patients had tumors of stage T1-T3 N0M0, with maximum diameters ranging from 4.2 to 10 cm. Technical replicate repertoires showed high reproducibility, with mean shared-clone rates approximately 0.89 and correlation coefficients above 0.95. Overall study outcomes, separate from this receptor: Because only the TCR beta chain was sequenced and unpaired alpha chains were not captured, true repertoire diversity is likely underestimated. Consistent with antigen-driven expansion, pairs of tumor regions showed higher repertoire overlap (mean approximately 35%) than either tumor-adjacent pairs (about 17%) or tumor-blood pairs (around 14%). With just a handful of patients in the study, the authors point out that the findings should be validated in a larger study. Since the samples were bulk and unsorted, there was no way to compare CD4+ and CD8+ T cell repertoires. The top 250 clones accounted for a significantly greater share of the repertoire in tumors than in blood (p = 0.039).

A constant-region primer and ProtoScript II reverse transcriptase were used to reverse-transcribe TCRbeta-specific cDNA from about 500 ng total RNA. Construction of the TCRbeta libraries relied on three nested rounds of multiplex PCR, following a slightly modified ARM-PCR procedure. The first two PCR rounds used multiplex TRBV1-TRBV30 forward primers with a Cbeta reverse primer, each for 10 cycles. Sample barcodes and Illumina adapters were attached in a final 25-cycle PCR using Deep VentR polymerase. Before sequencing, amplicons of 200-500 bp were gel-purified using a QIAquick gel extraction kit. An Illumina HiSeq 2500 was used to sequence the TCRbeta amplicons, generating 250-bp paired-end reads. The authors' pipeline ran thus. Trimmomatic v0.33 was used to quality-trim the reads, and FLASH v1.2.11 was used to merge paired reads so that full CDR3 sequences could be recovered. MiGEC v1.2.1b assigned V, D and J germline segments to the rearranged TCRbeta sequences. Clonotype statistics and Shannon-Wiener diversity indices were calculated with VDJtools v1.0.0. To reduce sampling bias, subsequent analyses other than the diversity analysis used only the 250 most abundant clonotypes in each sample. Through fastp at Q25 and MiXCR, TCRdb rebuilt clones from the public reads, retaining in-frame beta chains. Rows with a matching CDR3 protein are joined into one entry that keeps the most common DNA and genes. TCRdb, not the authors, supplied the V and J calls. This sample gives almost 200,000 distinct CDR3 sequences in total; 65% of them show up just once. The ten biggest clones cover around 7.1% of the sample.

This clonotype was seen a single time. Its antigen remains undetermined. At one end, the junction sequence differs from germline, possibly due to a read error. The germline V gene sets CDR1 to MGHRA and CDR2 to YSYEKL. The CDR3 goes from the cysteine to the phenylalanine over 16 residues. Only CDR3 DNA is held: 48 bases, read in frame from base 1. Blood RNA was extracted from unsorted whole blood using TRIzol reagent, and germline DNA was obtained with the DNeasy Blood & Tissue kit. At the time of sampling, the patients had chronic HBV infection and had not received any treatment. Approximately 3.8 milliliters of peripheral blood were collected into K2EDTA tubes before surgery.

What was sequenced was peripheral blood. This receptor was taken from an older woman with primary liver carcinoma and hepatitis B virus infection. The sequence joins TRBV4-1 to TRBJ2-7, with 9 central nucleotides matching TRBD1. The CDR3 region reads CASNQVRTGALVEQYF. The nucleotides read TGCGCCAGCAACCAAGTTAGGACAGGGGCTCTCGTGGAACAGTACTTC.